The rows below give T cell receptor beta chains drawn from one sample of a study of response to subunit inactivated influenza vaccine. MiXCR, applied by TCRdb to the RT-PCR reads, yields one record per CDR3 protein. The table includes about 520,000 distinct CDR3 sequences, around 7.7% detected once. The material was PBMCs from blood, obtained less than 25 months after vaccination. These receptors were obtained from a man aged 50 to 75 who received an inactivated influenza vaccine. Both conserved end residues are part of each CDR3. D genes are given only for firm matches. The listing skips clone size in some rows; elsewhere it reads once, few, many or a size class.

j_gene	v_gene	abundance	d_gene	CDR3nt	CDR3aa
TRBJ2-3	TRBV10-2	few	TRBD1	TGCGCCAGCAGGCCCACGGGGACAGGGGCAACAGATACGCAGTATTTT	CASRPTGTGATDTQYF
TRBJ2-1	TRBV9	.	TRBD2	TGTGCCAGCAGCGTAGAGGGGACTAGCACGACTGAGCAGTTCTTC	CASSVEGTSTTEQFF
TRBJ1-1	TRBV20-1	few	.	TGCAGTGTCAGCCCCGGGGTGAACACTGAAGCTTTCTTT	CSVSPGVNTEAFF
TRBJ2-3	TRBV12-3/TRBV12-4	many	TRBD1	TGTGCCAGCAGTTCACCGGGACAGGGGGAAGGAACGCAGTATTTT	CASSSPGQGEGTQYF
TRBJ1-1	TRBV29-1	many	.	TGCAGCGGGAAATTGGGGTTCACTGAAGCTTTCTTT	CSGKLGFTEAFF
TRBJ1-1	TRBV6-1	few	.	TGTGCCAGCCAGGGGCCAGGGGAGAACACTGAAGCTTTCTTT	CASQGPGENTEAFF
TRBJ2-1	TRBV30	.	TRBD2	TGTGCCTGGATCGGACTAGCAGACTACAATGAGCAGTTCTTC	CAWIGLADYNEQFF
TRBJ1-2	TRBV28	few	.	TGTGCCAGCAGTCGCGGACCAGCTAACTATGGCTACACCTTC	CASSRGPANYGYTF
TRBJ2-2	TRBV11-1	many	.	TGTGCCAGCAGCTGGCAGGGAACCGGGGAGCTGTTTTTT	CASSWQGTGELFF
TRBJ2-3	TRBV15	few	.	TGTGCCACCAGTTCAGAGGGGAGACGCGGGACAGATACGCAGTATTTT	CATSSEGRRGTDTQYF
TRBJ2-7	TRBV12-3/TRBV12-4	.	TRBD1	TGTGCCAGCAGATTGACAGGGGGCCACGAGCAGTACTTC	CASRLTGGHEQYF
TRBJ2-2	TRBV4-3	.	TRBD2	TGCGCCAGCAGCGAGACTAGCGTGAACACCGGGGAGCTGTTTTTT	CASSETSVNTGELFF
TRBJ1-2	TRBV10-3	many	TRBD1	TGTGCCATCAGGGGGGACAGGGGTTATGGCTACACCTTC	CAIRGDRGYGYTF
TRBJ2-1	TRBV20-1	.	TRBD2	TGCAGTGCTTTTGTTAGCGGGTTGAGGAATGAGCAGTTCTTC	CSAFVSGLRNEQFF
TRBJ2-1	TRBV20-1	few	TRBD2	TGCAGTGCCGCAGGACTAGCGGGAACCTACAATGAGCAGTTCTTC	CSAAGLAGTYNEQFF
TRBJ1-2	TRBV12-3/TRBV12-4	.	.	TGTGCCAGCAGTTTATACTCTGGCGATGGCTACACCTTC	CASSLYSGDGYTF
TRBJ1-4	TRBV18	many	.	TGTGCCAGCTCACGCGGACAGAATGAAAAACTGTTTTTT	CASSRGQNEKLFF
TRBJ1-6	TRBV15	few	TRBD1	TGTGCCACCAGCAGCACCGGGACAGGGGGTTCACCCCTCCACTTT	CATSSTGTGGSPLHF
TRBJ1-6	TRBV7-9	many	.	TGTGCCAGCAGCTTAGATCGGGGGCCCCTCCACTTT	CASSLDRGPLHF
TRBJ1-2	TRBV2	few	.	TGTGCCAGCAGCGACGGACACCCGACTAACTATGGCTACACCTTC	CASSDGHPTNYGYTF
TRBJ2-3	TRBV28	few	TRBD1	TGTGTCAAGACAGGGAGCACAGATACGCAGTATTTT	CVKTGSTDTQYF
TRBJ2-1	TRBV7-9	few	TRBD2	TGTGCCAGCAGCTACGAGCTAGCGGGAGGTCGCAATGAGCAGTTCTTC	CASSYELAGGRNEQFF
TRBJ2-1	TRBV7-8	many	TRBD2	TGTGCCAGCAGCTCCAGGACTAGCGGGAGGGCCTATGAGCAGTTCTTC	CASSSRTSGRAYEQFF
TRBJ2-1	TRBV12-3/TRBV12-4	few	.	TGTGCCAGCAGTTTTTCGTTAGGCGGAGCCTCCTACAATGAGCAGTTCTTC	CASSFSLGGASYNEQFF
TRBJ1-2	TRBV4-3	.	TRBD1	TGCGCCAGCAGCCAAGGGGCGACAGGGCTTATCTATGGCTACACCTTC	CASSQGATGLIYGYTF
TRBJ2-2	TRBV7-2	.	TRBD2	TGTGCCAGCAGCTTAGCGGGAGGCGGGAGAGTGAACACCGGGGAGCTGTTTTTT	CASSLAGGGRVNTGELFF
TRBJ2-1	TRBV20-1	few	TRBD1	TGCAGTGCTAGTCCCCGGGTTTGGACAGGGAGCGACAATGAGCAGTTCTTC	CSASPRVWTGSDNEQFF
TRBJ2-7	TRBV6-1	many	TRBD2	TGTGCCAGCAGTAATAGCGGGAGTTCGTTGGAGCAGTACTTC	CASSNSGSSLEQYF
TRBJ2-3	TRBV12-3/TRBV12-4	few	.	TGTGCCAGCAGTTCAGCCCCGGTTGGGGCTCCAGATACGCAGTATTTT	CASSSAPVGAPDTQYF
TRBJ1-1	TRBV7-6	few	.	TGTGCCAGCAGCTTAGCGTATGGGGAAACTGAAGCTTTCTTT	CASSLAYGETEAFF
TRBJ2-1	TRBV20-1	few	.	TGCAGTGCTAGAGATTTGCAAACGTGGAATGAGCAGTTCTTC	CSARDLQTWNEQFF
TRBJ2-7	TRBV21-1	few	.	TGTGCCAGCACCACCCTTGGACTAGCTGGCGGGGAGTACTACGAGCAGTACTTC	CASTTLGLAGGEYYEQYF
TRBJ2-1	TRBV19	.	TRBD1	TGTGCCAGTAGTATGGGACAGAATAATGAGCAGTTCTTC	CASSMGQNNEQFF
TRBJ2-4	TRBV7-2	few	.	TGTGCCAGCAGCTCCATGGGTCTTCTCGGCAAAAACATTCAGTACTTC	CASSSMGLLGKNIQYF
TRBJ2-3	TRBV11-2	few	TRBD1	TGTGCCAGCAGCTCGAGGGACAGAAAAAGTAACACAGATACGCAGTATTTT	CASSSRDRKSNTDTQYF
TRBJ1-1	TRBV5-5	.	.	TGTGCCAGCAGCTTGGCTCGTGGACAGCGGGGCACTGAAGCTTTCTTT	CASSLARGQRGTEAFF
TRBJ2-7	TRBV28	many	.	TGTGCCAGCAGTTTTGGCACAATTTACTACGAGCAGTACTTC	CASSFGTIYYEQYF
TRBJ2-5	TRBV6-5	many	TRBD2	TGTGCCAGCAGTTATGCGGGGGGGGAGACCCAGTACTTC	CASSYAGGETQYF
TRBJ2-1	TRBV7-2	many	TRBD1	TGTGCCAGCAGCCTCCGGGACAGCCGGTACAATGAGCAGTTCTTC	CASSLRDSRYNEQFF
TRBJ2-7	TRBV27	few	.	TGTGCCAGCAGTTTATTGGCGCCTAGAAGTGGAGGCTACGAGCAGTACTTC	CASSLLAPRSGGYEQYF
TRBJ1-2	TRBV12-3/TRBV12-4	few	.	TGTGCCAGCAGTTTAGCGATGGGGGGCTATGGCTACACCTTC	CASSLAMGGYGYTF
TRBJ1-5	TRBV4-3	.	.	TGCGCCAGCAGCCAAGATAGACTAGAGGGCCACAACAATCAGCCCCAGCATTTT	CASSQDRLEGHNNQPQHF
TRBJ2-7	TRBV11-2	few	TRBD1	TGTGCCAGCAGCCACGGGACAGCTTCCTACGAGCAGTACTTC	CASSHGTASYEQYF
TRBJ1-5	TRBV7-9	many	.	TGTGCCAGCAGCTTAGATCCTCGCGGGCCCCAGCATTTT	CASSLDPRGPQHF